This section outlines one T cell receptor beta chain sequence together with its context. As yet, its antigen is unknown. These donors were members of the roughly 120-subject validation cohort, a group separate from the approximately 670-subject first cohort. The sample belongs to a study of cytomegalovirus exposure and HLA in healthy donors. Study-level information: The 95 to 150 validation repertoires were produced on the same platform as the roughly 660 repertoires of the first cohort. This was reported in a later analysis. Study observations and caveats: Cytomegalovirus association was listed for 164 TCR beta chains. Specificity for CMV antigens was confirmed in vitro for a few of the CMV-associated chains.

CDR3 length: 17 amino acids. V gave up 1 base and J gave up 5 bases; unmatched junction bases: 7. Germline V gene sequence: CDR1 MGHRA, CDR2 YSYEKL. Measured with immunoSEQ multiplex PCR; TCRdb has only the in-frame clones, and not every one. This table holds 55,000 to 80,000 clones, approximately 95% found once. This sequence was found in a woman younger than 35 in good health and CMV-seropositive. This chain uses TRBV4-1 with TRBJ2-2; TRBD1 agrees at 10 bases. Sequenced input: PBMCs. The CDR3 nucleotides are TGCGCCAGCAGCCAAGTGAGTCGGACAGGGGGTACCGGGGAGCTGTTTTTT. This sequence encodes CASSQVSRTGGTGELFF.